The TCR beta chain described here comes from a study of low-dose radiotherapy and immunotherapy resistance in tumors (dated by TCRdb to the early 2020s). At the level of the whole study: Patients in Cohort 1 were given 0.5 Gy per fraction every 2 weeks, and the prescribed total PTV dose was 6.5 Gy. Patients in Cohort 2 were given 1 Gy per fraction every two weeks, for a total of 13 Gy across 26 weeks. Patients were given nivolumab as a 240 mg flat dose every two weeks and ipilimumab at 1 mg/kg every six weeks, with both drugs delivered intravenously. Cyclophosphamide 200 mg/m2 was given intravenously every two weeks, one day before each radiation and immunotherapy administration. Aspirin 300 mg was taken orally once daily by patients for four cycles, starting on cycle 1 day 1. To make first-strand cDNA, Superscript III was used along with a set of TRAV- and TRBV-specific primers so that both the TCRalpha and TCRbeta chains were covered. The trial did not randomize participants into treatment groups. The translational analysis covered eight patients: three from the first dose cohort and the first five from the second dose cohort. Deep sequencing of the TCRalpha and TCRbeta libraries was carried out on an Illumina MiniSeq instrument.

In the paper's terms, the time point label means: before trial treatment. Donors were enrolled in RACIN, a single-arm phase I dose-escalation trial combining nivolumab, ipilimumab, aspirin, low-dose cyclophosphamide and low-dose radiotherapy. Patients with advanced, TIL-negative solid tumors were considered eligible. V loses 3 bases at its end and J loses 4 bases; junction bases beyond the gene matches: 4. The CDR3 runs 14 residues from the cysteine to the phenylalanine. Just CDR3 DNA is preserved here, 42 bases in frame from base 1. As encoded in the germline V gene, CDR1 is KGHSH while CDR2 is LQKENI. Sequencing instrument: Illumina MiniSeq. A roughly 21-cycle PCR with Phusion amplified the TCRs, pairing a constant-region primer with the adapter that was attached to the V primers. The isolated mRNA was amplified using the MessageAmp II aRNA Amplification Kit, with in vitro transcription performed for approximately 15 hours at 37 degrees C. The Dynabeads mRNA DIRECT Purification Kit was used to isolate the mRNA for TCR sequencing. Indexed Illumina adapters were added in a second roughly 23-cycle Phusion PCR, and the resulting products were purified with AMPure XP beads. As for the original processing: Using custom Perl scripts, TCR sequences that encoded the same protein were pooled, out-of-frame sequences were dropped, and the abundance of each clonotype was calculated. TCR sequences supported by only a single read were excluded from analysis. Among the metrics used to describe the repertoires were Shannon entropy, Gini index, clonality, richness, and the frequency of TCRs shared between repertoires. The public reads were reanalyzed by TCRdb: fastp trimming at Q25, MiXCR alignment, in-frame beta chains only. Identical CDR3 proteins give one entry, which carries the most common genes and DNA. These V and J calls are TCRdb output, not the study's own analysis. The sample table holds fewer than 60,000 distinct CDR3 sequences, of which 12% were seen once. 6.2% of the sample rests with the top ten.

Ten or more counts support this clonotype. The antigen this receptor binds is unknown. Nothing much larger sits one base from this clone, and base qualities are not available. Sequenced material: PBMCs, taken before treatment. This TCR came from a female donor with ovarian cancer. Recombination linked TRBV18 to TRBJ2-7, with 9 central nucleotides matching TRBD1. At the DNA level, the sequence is TGTGCCAGCTCACCCTCCGGGACAGGGTACGAGCAGTACTTC. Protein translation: CASSPSGTGYEQYF.